This T cell receptor beta chain was recovered during a study of blood T cell repertoires in COVID-19. Study information: Sources were T cells, B-cell-depleted T cells, or PBMCs; the material itself was cDNA or gDNA.

Clones were read by immunoSEQ multiplex PCR, and TCRdb kept only the in-frame ones, dropping some. The sample lists over 350,000 clones, around 89% occurring once. Germline CDR1 SGHKS, CDR2 YYEKEE (reference sequence). Trimming took 4 bases from V and 0 from J; bases not matched to a gene: 6. The CDR3 consists of 16 residues. Specimen: peripheral blood. The TCR originated in a woman between 25 and 40 years old with acute or convalescent COVID-19. The chain uses TRBV5-5 and TRBJ1-4; 7 nucleotides agree with TRBD1. CDR3 bases: TGTGCCAGCAGCACAGGACAGGCTGCAACTAATGAAAAACTGTTTTTT. As protein: CASSTGQAATNEKLFF. Filled out from reference TRBV5-5 and TRBJ1-4, the complete variable domain reads DAGVTQSPTHLIKTRGQQVTLRCSPISGHKSVSWYQQVLGQGPQFIFQYYEKEERGRGNFPDRFSARQFPNYSSELNVNALLLGDSALYLCASSTGQAATNEKLFFGSGTQLSVL.